The present T cell receptor beta chain was sequenced within a study of blood T cells in healthy people across ages (dated by TCRdb to the mid-2010s). About the full investigation: In model experiments, roughly one uniquely barcoded TCR beta cDNA molecule per two T cells was captured by template switching. The study measured age-related changes in TCR beta repertoire diversity using deep sequencing normalized with unique cDNA molecular identifiers. The donors were split into four age groups: young (average 16 years), middle-aged (over 35), aged (about 62) and long-lived (about 82). Using the same blood draw, the study looked at two additional independent replicas of 1 million unique cDNA reads for two donors, one aged 18 to 30 and the other aged 80 or older.

Findings and caveats that apply to the study as a whole: The percentage of naive T cells measured by flow cytometry correlated strongly with observed TCR beta diversity. Total diversity estimates from one million sequenced T cells were considered lower bounds and underestimates. Because donor CMV infection status was unknown, age-related changes in expanded clonotypes were potentially confounded. Compared with the aged group, the long-lived group had more naive CD4+ T cells, fewer expanded clones and increased TCR diversity, suggesting age selection. Observed TCR beta diversity per million T cells fell roughly linearly with age, and a significant reduction was already apparent by age about 43. Since profiling was done on bulk unsorted PBMCs, naive and antigen-experienced compartments could not be conclusively compared.

Donors were 40 or so systemically healthy Caucasian individuals from Russia aged roughly 6 to 95 years. Each donor gave ten milliliters of peripheral blood, collected into EDTA-treated Vacutainer tubes. Ficoll-Paque density-gradient centrifugation was used to isolate PBMCs, with at least 6 million per sample. Total RNA, at least 6 micrograms per sample, was extracted from PBMCs with Trizol reagent. The percentages of naive CD45RAhigh/CD27high T cells were determined by flow cytometry on a PBMC aliquot from every donor. This clonotype was counted ten times or more. Its specific antigen is unknown. No clone much larger than this one lies a single base away; base qualities are absent. V gives up 2 bases and J gives up 6 bases, and the segment between their germline ends measures 7 bases. Spanning cysteine to phenylalanine, the CDR3 consists of 13 amino acids. Of the read, only the CDR3 DNA is kept; its 39 bases are in frame from base 1.

Libraries were built with 5' RACE. Sequenced on an Illumina HiSeq 2500. A second PCR of roughly 7 to 11 cycles was performed with a sample-barcoded 5' primer and a J-beta primer mix. Each TCR beta cDNA molecule received a unique molecular identifier from a template-switch 5' adaptor carrying 12 random nucleotides. Each sample yielded at least 3 million CDR3-containing paired-end reads. The Mint cDNA synthesis kit, primed by a TRBC-specific oligonucleotide, was used to synthesize first-strand cDNA from all RNA. Following uracil-DNA glycosylase treatment, all cDNA underwent a first 18-cycle PCR with the universal primers M1SS and BC2_uni_R. From the authors' description of their analysis: Each sample was normalized by randomly selecting 1 million high-quality reads, each carrying a distinct molecular identifier. Reads with shared molecular identifiers were discarded instead of being binned into consensus sequences. MiTCR, set to a Q25 quality threshold and the strictest error-elimination algorithm, was used for CDR3 identification, clonotype clustering and error correction. Lower-bound total TCR beta diversity was estimated with a nonparametric unseen species model using Euler transformation. Through fastp at Q25 and MiXCR, TCRdb rebuilt clones from the public reads, retaining in-frame beta chains. Each entry is one CDR3 protein sequence, shown with its most common DNA and genes. The V and J calls were not made by the authors but by TCRdb's processing. The sample contains around 990,000 distinct CDR3 sequences, around 27% of them found a single time. Of the sample, approximately 0.75% falls within the top ten clones.

This sample also belongs to another study, concerning T cells of mothers and their children. The second investigation adds: Nine systemically healthy Caucasian individuals, comprising three mothers and their six children, were included as donors. cDNA synthesis used all of the extracted RNA, with 1.5 ug of RNA in each 15 ul reaction. Sample barcodes and 2-4 random nucleotides were added via the M1S primer in the second PCR. Each mother yielded over 9 million TCR beta CDR3 reads and each child 2.5 million to 3 million reads. In both related and unrelated pairs, thymic selection shapes the output of TCR recombination in a similar way, with inherited differences having only a minor effect. Normalized repertoire overlap was always slightly but never significantly higher in related than unrelated mother-child pairs. With a sensitivity of about 100 clones per million clonotypes, no persistent microchimeric T cell clones were detected. Deep NGS was used in the study to compare the TCR beta repertoires of mothers and children and to look for features that separate related mother-child pairs from unrelated individuals. On average, the children were roughly 11 +/- 4 years old, while the mothers were about 40 +/- 4 years old. After adapter ligation was performed with NEBNext reagents, the libraries were sequenced on an Illumina HiSeq 2000 with 100+100 nt paired-end reads. To prevent cross-contamination, the mother and child libraries were prepared one month apart and sequenced in separate runs. For each donor, somewhere between roughly 500,000 and 2,100,000 distinct TCR beta clonotypes were identified. Naive TCR beta clonotypes were estimated from low-frequency clonotypes matched to each donor's FACS-determined naive share, without sorting.

Sequencing was done on a sample of blood. The source of this sequence is a girl aged 2-10 years in good health. The chain was built from TRBV12-3 or TRBV12-4 and TRBJ2-2, with no reliable assignment of the D segment. The CDR3: CASSLKGPGELFF. The DNA sequence is as follows: TGTGCCAGCAGTTTAAAGGGTCCCGGGGAGCTGTTTTTT.